The 21 T cell receptor beta chains reported below all come from one sample, sequenced in a study of early T cells in non-severe SARS-CoV-2 infection. Each CDR3 protein gets one entry after TCRdb re-called the 5' RACE reads with MiXCR. This sample yields around 45,000 distinct CDR3 sequences, of which 4% to 4.5% are seen a single time; just over 3% belongs to the top ten. Sequencing was carried out using whole blood. These receptors were taken from an adult who was a healthcare worker with PCR-confirmed SARS-CoV-2 infection or an uninfected control (not recorded which).

In its sample, this clonotype was seen many times. This rearrangement joins TRBV11-2 to TRBJ1-3; no clear D. There are 14 residues in the CDR3. Germline CDR1 and CDR2: SGHAT and FQNNGV. With 4 bases removed from V and 2 bases from J, the gap between germline ends came to 9 bases. The CDR3 is CASSSLRTGNTIYF. CDR3 bases: TGTGCCAGCAGCTCCCTCAGAACTGGAAACACCATATATTTT. The whole variable domain, remainder taken from reference TRBV11-2 and TRBJ1-3, is EAGVAQSPRYKIIEKRQSVAFWCNPISGHATLYWYQQILGQGPKLLIQFQNNGVVDDSQLPKDRFSAERLKGVDSTLKIQPAKLEDSAVYLCASSSLRTGNTIYFGEGSWLTVV.

This clonotype was recorded at least ten times. The chain links TRBV7-9 to TRBJ2-7; 8 bases line up with TRBD1. From germline, CDR1 is SEHNR and CDR2 FQNEAQ (reference sequence). V shed 4 bases and J 3 bases; nucleotides not matched to a gene: 8. The CDR3 runs to 15 residues. The CDR3 spells CASSSAGGAFYEQYF. CDR3 sequence (DNA): TGTGCCAGCAGCTCAGCAGGGGGCGCGTTCTACGAGCAGTACTTC.

This clonotype was found a few times. This chain joins TRBV4-1 and TRBJ2-7; TRBD1 might be the D (5 bases). V was clipped by 0 bases and J by 7 bases, with 10 bases between them. Germline V gene data show CDR1 as MGHRA and CDR2 as YSYEKL. The CDR3 extends over 13 amino acids. The CDR3 loop reads CASSQDRGWEQYF. The DNA of the CDR3 is TGCGCCAGCAGCCAAGATAGGGGATGGGAGCAGTACTTC.

This clonotype occurred many times. This sequence joins TRBV6-2 or TRBV6-3 and TRBJ1-1; D uncertain. Germline loops: CDR1 MNHEY, CDR2 SVGEGT. The CDR3 has 13 residues. Trimming took off 2 bases at V and 5 bases at J, with 9 bases between the two ends. CDR3 amino acids: CASSYRVVTEAFF. In DNA, the CDR3 is TGTGCCAGCAGTTACAGGGTAGTGACTGAAGCTTTCTTT.

The table lists this clonotype with many counts. This sequence joins TRBV5-5 and TRBJ2-4; 7 bases align to TRBD1. The CDR3 extends over 16 amino acids. J lost 0 bases, V lost 0 bases, and 3 bases had no gene match. Germline V CDR1 and CDR2: SGHKS, YYEKEE (reference sequence). The chain's CDR3 is CASSLEGALAKNIQYF. Written as DNA, the CDR3 is TGTGCCAGCAGCTTGGAGGGGGCCCTAGCCAAAAACATTCAGTACTTC.

The chain employs TRBV7-2 and TRBJ2-2; 13 nucleotides line up with TRBD2. CDR3 length: 15 amino acids. Trimming at V came to 6 bases and at J to 7 bases, leaving 5 bases not matched to a gene. Germline V gene data show CDR1 as SGHTA and CDR2 as FQGNSA. CDR3 bases: TGTGCCAGCAGTCGGACTAGCGGGAGTGTCGGGGAGCTGTTTTTT. Protein sequence: CASSRTSGSVGELFF. The complete variable domain, with remaining parts taken from reference TRBV7-2 and TRBJ2-2, reads GAGVSQSPSNKVTEKGKDVELRCDPISGHTALYWYRQSLGQGLEFLIYFQGNSAPDKSGLPSDRFSAERTGGSVSTLTIQRTQQEDSAVYLCASSRTSGSVGELFFGEGSRLTVL.

This clonotype was seen at least ten times. The chain combines TRBV16 with TRBJ2-5; no definite D call. V lost 0 bases to trimming and J lost 9 bases, with 17 bases between them. The germline CDR1 and CDR2 sequences are KGHSY and FQNENV. The CDR3 is 15 amino acids. CDR3 residues: CASSQSRKGPTAQYF. In DNA, the CDR3 is TGTGCCAGCAGCCAATCGAGAAAGGGTCCTACGGCCCAGTACTTC.

As DNA, the CDR3 is TGTGCCAGCAGCCAAGAGATAGCGACCCCCTACGAGCAGTACTTC. Amino acids: CASSQEIATPYEQYF. V usage is TRBV4-2 and J usage is TRBJ2-7; TRBD2 is a possible D gene (5 bases). CDR3 size: 15 residues. Trimming cost V 0 bases and J 2 bases, with 11 bases left between them. Germline V gene data show CDR1 as LGHNA and CDR2 as YNFKEQ.

At least ten counts were recorded for this clonotype. This chain joins TRBV29-1 and TRBJ2-1; 9 bases line up with TRBD2. Looked up from germline, CDR1 is SQVTM and CDR2 is ANQGSEA. The CDR3 is 12 residues long. Germline trimming cut 7 bases from V and 8 bases from J; bases unmatched to any gene: 6. The CDR3 here is CSGGTSFYEQFF. Written as DNA, the CDR3 is TGCAGCGGTGGGACTAGCTTTTATGAGCAGTTCTTC.

At least ten counts were recorded for this clonotype. The V gene is TRBV7-9, the J gene TRBJ1-2; no clear D gene. The CDR3 has 19 amino acids. V was trimmed by 5 bases and J by 1 base, leaving 26 bases between them. Germline CDR1 and CDR2: SEHNR and FQNEAQ (reference sequence). The CDR3 region is CASSPILGRGSEHNYGYTF. The CDR3, as DNA: TGTGCCAGCAGCCCCATTTTAGGGAGAGGGTCAGAGCATAACTATGGCTACACCTTC.

V usage is TRBV10-2 and J usage is TRBJ1-5, with D unresolved. The CDR3 consists of 12 residues. The germline V gene has CDR1 WSHSY and CDR2 SAAADI. Trimming removed 3 bases at V and 5 bases at J, with 5 bases between. The CDR3 protein is CASSDRYQPQHF. CDR3 DNA sequence: TGCGCCAGCAGTGACAGGTATCAGCCCCAGCATTTT.

In this sample, this clonotype turned up a few times. The genes are TRBV18 and TRBJ2-4, with unresolved D. The CDR3 has 13 amino acids. Trimming took 4 bases from V and 8 from J, leaving 12 bases between them. The germline gives CDR1 KGHSH, CDR2 LQKENI. Here the CDR3 DNA reads TGTGCCAGCTCACTCCACCGCGGTGACATTCAGTACTTC. This gives the protein CASSLHRGDIQYF. Full variable domain (missing parts from reference TRBV18 and TRBJ2-4): NAGVMQNPRHLVRRRGQEARLRCSPMKGHSHVYWYRQLPEEGLKFMVYLQKENIIDESGMPKERFSAEFPKEGPSILRIQQVVRGDSAAYFCASSLHRGDIQYFGAGTRLSVL.

This clonotype was picked up many times. The chain has TRBV3-1 and TRBJ1-5; D gene ambiguous. Germline CDR1 reads LGHDT; CDR2 reads YNNKEL (reference sequence). CDR3 length: 14 residues. V lost 1 base, J lost 7 bases, and 11 bases lay in between. The CDR3 protein is CASSQGGGGQPQHF. Written as DNA, the CDR3 is TGTGCCAGCAGCCAAGGGGGTGGAGGGCAGCCCCAGCATTTT.

This clonotype was counted ten times or more. The CDR3 spells CASSWRTGFEYF. CDR3 DNA: TGTGCCAGCAGCTGGCGGACAGGGTTTGAGTACTTC. The chain uses TRBV5-5 and TRBJ2-7; the match to TRBD1 covers 8 bases. V was pared by 3 bases and J by 11 bases, with 7 bases of the junction left unmatched. Germline V gene sequence: CDR1 SGHKS, CDR2 YYEKEE (reference sequence). The CDR3 is 12 amino acids.

This clonotype was observed at least ten times. V usage is TRBV9 and J usage is TRBJ2-3, with D perhaps matching TRBD2 (6 bases). V lost 0 bases, J lost 3 bases, and 11 bases lay in between. The CDR3 loop spans 15 amino acids. CDR1 is SGDLS, CDR2 YYNGEE, per germline. This chain's CDR3 is CASSVVEGRTDTQYF. The CDR3 DNA reads TGTGCCAGCAGCGTAGTGGAGGGGAGGACAGATACGCAGTATTTT. Full variable domain (rest looked up from reference TRBV9 and TRBJ2-3): DSGVTQTPKHLITATGQRVTLRCSPRSGDLSVYWYQQSLDQGLQFLIQYYNGEERAKGNILERFSAQQFPDLHSELNLSSLELGDSALYFCASSVVEGRTDTQYFGPGTRLTVL.

This clonotype was seen at least ten times. CDR3 residues: CSVESGRDYGYTF. CDR3 DNA: TGCAGCGTAGAGAGTGGCAGGGACTATGGCTACACCTTC. The chain carries TRBV29-1 and TRBJ1-2; tentatively, D is TRBD1 (5 bases). The length of the CDR3 is 13 residues. V lost 6 bases to trimming and J lost 3 bases, with 14 bases between them. Germline V lookup: CDR1 SQVTM, CDR2 ANQGSEA. The whole variable domain, filled in from reference TRBV29-1 and TRBJ1-2, reads SAVISQKPSRDICQRGTSLTIQCQVDSQVTMMFWYRQQPGQSLTLIATANQGSEATYESGFVIDKFPISRPNLTFSTLTVSNMSPEDSSIYLCSVESGRDYGYTFGSGTRLTVV.

The rearrangement links TRBV7-9 to TRBJ2-1; D not resolved. Germline lookup yields CDR1 SEHNR and CDR2 FQNEAQ (reference sequence). The CDR3 has 13 residues. Trimming removed 2 bases at V and 5 bases at J, with 7 bases between. Here the CDR3 DNA reads TGTGCCAGCAGCTTATCGTCCCACAATGAGCAGTTCTTC. This codes for CASSLSSHNEQFF.

This clonotype came up a few times. The V and J genes are TRBV20-1 and TRBJ2-3; D may be TRBD1 (6 bases). V was cut by 3 bases and J by 5 bases, with 21 bases left in between. Per germline, CDR1 DFQATT and CDR2 SNEGSKA (reference sequence). This CDR3 has 16 residues. CDR3 in amino acids: CSASPSTGTKGDTQYF. The CDR3 DNA reads as TGCAGTGCTAGCCCCTCCACCGGGACAAAAGGAGATACGCAGTATTTT.

Many counts were recorded for this clonotype. The chain uses TRBV20-1 and TRBJ2-3; TRBD2 aligns across 9 bases. The CDR3 is 15 residues long. Per germline, CDR1 DFQATT and CDR2 SNEGSKA (reference sequence). The trim removed 0 bases at V and 3 bases at J, leaving 4 bases unmatched. The CDR3 protein is CSAREMRGGTDTQYF. In DNA, the CDR3 is TGCAGTGCTAGAGAGATGCGGGGGGGGACAGATACGCAGTATTTT.

This clonotype was recorded many times. J is TRBJ1-3 and V is TRBV7-9; the D is unclear. V was clipped by 4 bases and J by 0 bases, with 10 bases between them. This CDR3 comprises 15 residues. Germline values: CDR1 SEHNR, CDR2 FQNEAQ (reference sequence). CDR3 loop: CASSSTEDSGNTIYF. CDR3 DNA: TGTGCCAGCAGCTCGACGGAGGACTCTGGAAACACCATATATTTT.

At least ten counts were recorded for this clonotype. The rearrangement joins TRBV2 to TRBJ2-5; no definite D call. The V end was cut by 0 bases, the J end by 7 bases, with 12 bases between. The CDR3 runs 14 residues. Germline V CDR1 and CDR2: SNHLY, FYNNEI. In DNA, the CDR3 is TGTGCCAGCAGTGAAGCCCACTACCCGGGGACCCAGTACTTC. Encoded protein: CASSEAHYPGTQYF.